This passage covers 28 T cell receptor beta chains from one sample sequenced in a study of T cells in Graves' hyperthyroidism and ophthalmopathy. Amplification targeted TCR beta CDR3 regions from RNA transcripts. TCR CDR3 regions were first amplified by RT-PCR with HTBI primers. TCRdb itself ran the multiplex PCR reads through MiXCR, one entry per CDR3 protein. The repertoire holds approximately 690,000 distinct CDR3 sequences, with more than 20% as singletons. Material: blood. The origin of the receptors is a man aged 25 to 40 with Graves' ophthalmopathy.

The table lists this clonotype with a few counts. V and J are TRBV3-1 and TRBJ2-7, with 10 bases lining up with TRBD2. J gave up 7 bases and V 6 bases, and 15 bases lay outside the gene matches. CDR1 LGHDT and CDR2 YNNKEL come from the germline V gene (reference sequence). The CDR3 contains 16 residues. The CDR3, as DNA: TGTGCCAGCAGTCCCGGGTACGGACTAGCGGAAGGGGAGCAGTACTTC. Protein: CASSPGYGLAEGEQYF.

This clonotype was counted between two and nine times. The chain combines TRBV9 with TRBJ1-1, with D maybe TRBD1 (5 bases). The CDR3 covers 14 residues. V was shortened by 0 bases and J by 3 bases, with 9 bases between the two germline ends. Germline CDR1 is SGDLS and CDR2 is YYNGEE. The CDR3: CASSVGQPHTEAFF. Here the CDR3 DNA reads TGTGCCAGCAGCGTAGGACAGCCTCACACTGAAGCTTTCTTT.

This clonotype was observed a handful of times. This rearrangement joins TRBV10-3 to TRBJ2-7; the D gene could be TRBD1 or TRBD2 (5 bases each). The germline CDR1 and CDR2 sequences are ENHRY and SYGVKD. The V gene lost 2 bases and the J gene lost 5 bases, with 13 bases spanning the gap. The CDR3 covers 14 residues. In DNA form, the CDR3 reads TGTGCCATCAGTGAGAGAGGGGATGGCAACGAGCAGTACTTC. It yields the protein CAISERGDGNEQYF.

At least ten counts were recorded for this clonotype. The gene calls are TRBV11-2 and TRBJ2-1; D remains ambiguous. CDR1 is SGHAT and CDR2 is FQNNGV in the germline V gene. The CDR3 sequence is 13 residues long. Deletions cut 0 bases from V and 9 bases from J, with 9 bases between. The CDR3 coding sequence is TGTGCCAGCAGCTTAGAACCAGGCGGTGAGCAGTTCTTC. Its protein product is CASSLEPGGEQFF.

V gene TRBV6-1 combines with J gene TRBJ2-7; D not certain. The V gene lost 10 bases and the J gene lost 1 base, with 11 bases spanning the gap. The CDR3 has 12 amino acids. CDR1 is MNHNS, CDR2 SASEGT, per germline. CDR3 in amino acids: CATNKESYEQYF. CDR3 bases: TGTGCCACCAACAAGGAATCCTACGAGCAGTACTTC.

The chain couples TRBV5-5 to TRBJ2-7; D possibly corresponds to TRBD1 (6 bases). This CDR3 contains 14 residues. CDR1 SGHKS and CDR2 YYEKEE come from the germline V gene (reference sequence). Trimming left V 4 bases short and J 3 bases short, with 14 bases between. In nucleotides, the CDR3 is TGTGCCAGCAGCGTACACAGGGTAAACTACGAGCAGTACTTC. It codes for CASSVHRVNYEQYF. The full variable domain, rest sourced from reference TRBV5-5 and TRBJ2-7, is DAGVTQSPTHLIKTRGQQVTLRCSPISGHKSVSWYQQVLGQGPQFIFQYYEKEERGRGNFPDRFSARQFPNYSSELNVNALLLGDSALYLCASSVHRVNYEQYFGPGTRLTVT.

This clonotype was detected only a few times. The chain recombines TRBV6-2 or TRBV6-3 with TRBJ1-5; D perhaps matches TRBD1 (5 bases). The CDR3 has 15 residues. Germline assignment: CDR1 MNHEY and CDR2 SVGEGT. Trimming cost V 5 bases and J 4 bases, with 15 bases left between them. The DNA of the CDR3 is TGTGCCAGCAGTGGGGGGGGGACTGGAAATCAGCCCCAGCATTTT. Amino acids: CASSGGGTGNQPQHF.

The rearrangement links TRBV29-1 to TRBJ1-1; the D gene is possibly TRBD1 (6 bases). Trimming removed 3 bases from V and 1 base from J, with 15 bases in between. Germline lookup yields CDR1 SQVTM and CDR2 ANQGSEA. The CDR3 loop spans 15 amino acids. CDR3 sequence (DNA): TGCAGCGTTGAGGACAGAGTCGGGGCGAACACTGAAGCTTTCTTT. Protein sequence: CSVEDRVGANTEAFF.

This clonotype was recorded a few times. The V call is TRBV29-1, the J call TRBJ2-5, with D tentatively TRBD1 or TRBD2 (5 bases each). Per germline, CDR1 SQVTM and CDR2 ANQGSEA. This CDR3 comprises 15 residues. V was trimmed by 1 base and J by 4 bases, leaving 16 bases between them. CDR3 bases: TGCAGCGTTGAAGTTGTGGGGGTCGTAGGAGAGACCCAGTACTTC. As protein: CSVEVVGVVGETQYF. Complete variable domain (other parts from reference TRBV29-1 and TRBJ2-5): SAVISQKPSRDICQRGTSLTIQCQVDSQVTMMFWYRQQPGQSLTLIATANQGSEATYESGFVIDKFPISRPNLTFSTLTVSNMSPEDSSIYLCSVEVVGVVGETQYFGPGTRLLVL.

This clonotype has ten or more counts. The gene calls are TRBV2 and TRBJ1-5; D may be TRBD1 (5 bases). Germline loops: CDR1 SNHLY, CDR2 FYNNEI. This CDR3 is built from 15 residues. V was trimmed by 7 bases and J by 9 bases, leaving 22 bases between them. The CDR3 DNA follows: TGTGCCAGCACCCTCCGGGACGGGCAGAATTCGCCCCAGCATTTT. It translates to CASTLRDGQNSPQHF.

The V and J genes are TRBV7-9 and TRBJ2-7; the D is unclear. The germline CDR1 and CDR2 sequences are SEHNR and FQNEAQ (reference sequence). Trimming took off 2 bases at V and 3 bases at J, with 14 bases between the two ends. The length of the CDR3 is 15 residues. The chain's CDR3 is CASSLPRESHYEQYF. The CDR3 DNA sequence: TGTGCCAGCAGCTTACCCCGTGAGTCCCACTACGAGCAGTACTTC.

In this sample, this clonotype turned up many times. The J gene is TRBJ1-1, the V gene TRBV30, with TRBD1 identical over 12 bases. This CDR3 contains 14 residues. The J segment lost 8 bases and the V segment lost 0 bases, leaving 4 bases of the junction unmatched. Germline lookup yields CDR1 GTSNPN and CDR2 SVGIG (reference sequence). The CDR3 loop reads CAWSVRGTGGEAFF. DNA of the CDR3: TGTGCCTGGAGTGTACGGGGGACAGGGGGCGAAGCTTTCTTT. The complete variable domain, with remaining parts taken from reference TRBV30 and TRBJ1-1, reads SQTIHQWPATLVQPVGSPLSLECTVEGTSNPNLYWYRQAAGRGLQLLFYSVGIGQISSEVPQNLSASRPQDRQFILSSKKLLLSDSGFYLCAWSVRGTGGEAFFGQGTRLTVV.

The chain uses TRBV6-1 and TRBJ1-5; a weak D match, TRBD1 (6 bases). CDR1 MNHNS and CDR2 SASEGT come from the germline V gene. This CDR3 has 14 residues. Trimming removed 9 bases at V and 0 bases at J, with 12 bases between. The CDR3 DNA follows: TGTGCCAGTGTGGGACAACCTAGCAATCAGCCCCAGCATTTT. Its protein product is CASVGQPSNQPQHF.

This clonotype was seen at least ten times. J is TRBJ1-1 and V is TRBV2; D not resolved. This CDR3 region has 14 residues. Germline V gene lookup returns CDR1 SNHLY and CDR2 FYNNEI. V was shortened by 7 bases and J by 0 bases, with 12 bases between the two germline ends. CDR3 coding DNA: TGTGCCAGCACCCGGTCGGGTATGAACACTGAAGCTTTCTTT. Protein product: CASTRSGMNTEAFF.

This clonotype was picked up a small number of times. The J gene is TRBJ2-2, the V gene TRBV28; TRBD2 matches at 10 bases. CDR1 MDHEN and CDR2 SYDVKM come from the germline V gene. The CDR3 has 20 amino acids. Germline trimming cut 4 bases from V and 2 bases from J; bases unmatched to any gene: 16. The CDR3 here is CASSSNRALAGYSNTGELFF. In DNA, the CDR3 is TGTGCCAGCAGTTCCAACAGGGCACTAGCGGGATACAGCAACACCGGGGAGCTGTTTTTT.

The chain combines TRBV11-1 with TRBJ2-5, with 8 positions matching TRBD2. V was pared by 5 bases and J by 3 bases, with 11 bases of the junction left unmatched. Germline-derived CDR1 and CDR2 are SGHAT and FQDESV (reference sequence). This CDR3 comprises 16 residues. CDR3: CASSVTGGGRKETQYF. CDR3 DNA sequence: TGTGCCAGCAGCGTCACGGGGGGGGGCAGAAAAGAGACCCAGTACTTC.

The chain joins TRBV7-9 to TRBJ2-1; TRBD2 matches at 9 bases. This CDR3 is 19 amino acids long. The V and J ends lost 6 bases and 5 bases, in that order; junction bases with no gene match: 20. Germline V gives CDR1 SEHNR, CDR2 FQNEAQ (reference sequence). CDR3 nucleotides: TGTGCCAGCAGTTTCCCAGGGATAGCGGGAGCCACGCACCACAATGAGCAGTTCTTC. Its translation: CASSFPGIAGATHHNEQFF.

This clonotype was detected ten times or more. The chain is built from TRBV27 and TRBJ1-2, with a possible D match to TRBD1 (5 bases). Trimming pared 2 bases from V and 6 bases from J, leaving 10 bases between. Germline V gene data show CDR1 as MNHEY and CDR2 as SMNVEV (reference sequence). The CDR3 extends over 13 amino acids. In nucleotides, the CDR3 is TGTGCCAGCAGTTTAAACCGGGGCCATGGCTACACCTTC. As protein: CASSLNRGHGYTF.

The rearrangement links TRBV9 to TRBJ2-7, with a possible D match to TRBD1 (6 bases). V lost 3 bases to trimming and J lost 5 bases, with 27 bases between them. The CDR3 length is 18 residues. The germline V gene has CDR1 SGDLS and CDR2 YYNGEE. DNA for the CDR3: TGTGCCAGCAGCGCTCCCTACTCCTCAGGGGTAAAACCCCACGAGCAGTACTTC. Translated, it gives CASSAPYSSGVKPHEQYF.

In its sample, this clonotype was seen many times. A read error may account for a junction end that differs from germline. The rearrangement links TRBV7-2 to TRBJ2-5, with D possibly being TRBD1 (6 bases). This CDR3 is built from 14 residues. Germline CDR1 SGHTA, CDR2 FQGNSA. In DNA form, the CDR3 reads TGTGCCAGCAGTTTAGGGGGTTTGGGAGAGACCCAGTACTTC. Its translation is CASSLGGLGETQYF.

CDR3 region: CASSSFQGIDQPQHF. CDR3 nucleotides: TGTGCCAGCAGTTCCTTTCAGGGGATCGATCAGCCCCAGCATTTT. The chain recombines TRBV28 with TRBJ1-5; tentative D call: TRBD1 (6 bases). Germline V gene data show CDR1 as MDHEN and CDR2 as SYDVKM. The CDR3 has 15 residues. Trimming took 4 bases from V and 5 from J, leaving 15 bases between them.

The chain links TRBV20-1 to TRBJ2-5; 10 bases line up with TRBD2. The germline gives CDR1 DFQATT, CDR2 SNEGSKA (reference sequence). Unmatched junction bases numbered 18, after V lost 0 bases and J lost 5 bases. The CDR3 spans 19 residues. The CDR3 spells CSARDRLASGRSPGETQYF. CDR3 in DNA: TGCAGTGCTAGAGATCGGTTGGCTAGCGGGAGATCACCAGGGGAGACCCAGTACTTC.

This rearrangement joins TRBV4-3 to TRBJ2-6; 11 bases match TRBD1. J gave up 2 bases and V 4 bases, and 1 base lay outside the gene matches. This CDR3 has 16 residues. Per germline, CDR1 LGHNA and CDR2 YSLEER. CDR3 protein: CASSPGQGAGANVLTF. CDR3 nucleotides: TGCGCCAGCAGCCCGGGACAGGGGGCTGGGGCCAACGTCCTGACTTTC.

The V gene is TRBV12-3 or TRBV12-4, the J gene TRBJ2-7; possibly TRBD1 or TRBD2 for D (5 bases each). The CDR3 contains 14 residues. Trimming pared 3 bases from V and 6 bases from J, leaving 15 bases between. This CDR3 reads CASSLSGPFREQYF. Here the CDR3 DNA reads TGTGCCAGCAGTTTGTCGGGACCCTTCCGCGAGCAGTACTTC.

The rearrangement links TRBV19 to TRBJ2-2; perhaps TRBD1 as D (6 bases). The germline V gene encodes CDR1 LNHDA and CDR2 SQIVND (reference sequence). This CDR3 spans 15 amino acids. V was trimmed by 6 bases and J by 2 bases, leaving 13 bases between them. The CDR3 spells CASRWGRGNTGELFF. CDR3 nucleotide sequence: TGTGCCAGTAGATGGGGCAGGGGAAACACCGGGGAGCTGTTTTTT.

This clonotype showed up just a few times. CDR3 protein: CASSQVQGVETQYF. The CDR3 region has the DNA TGCGCCAGCAGCCAAGTTCAAGGGGTCGAGACCCAGTACTTC. The chain couples TRBV4-1 to TRBJ2-5; tentative D call: TRBD1 (5 bases). The CDR3 is 14 residues long. Germline CDR1 reads MGHRA; CDR2 reads YSYEKL. With 1 base removed from V and 5 bases from J, the gap between germline ends came to 11 bases.

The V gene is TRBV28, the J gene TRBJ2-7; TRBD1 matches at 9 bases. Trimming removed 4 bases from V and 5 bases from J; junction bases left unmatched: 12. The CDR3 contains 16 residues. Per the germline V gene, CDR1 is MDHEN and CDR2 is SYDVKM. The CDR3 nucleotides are TGTGCCAGCAGTTGGGCCGGCTATCGGGACAGGGACGAGCAGTACTTC. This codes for CASSWAGYRDRDEQYF.

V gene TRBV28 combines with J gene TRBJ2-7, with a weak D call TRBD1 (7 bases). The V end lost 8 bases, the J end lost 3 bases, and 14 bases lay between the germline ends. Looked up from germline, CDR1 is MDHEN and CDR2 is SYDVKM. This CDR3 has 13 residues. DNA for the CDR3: TGTGCCAGCCATCAGGGGGGTTTCTACGAGCAGTACTTC. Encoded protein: CASHQGGFYEQYF. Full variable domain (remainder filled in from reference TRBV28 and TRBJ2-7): DVKVTQSSRYLVKRTGEKVFLECVQDMDHENMFWYRQDPGLGLRLIYFSYDVKMKEKGDIPEGYSVSREKKERFSLILESASTNQTSMYLCASHQGGFYEQYFGPGTRLTVT.